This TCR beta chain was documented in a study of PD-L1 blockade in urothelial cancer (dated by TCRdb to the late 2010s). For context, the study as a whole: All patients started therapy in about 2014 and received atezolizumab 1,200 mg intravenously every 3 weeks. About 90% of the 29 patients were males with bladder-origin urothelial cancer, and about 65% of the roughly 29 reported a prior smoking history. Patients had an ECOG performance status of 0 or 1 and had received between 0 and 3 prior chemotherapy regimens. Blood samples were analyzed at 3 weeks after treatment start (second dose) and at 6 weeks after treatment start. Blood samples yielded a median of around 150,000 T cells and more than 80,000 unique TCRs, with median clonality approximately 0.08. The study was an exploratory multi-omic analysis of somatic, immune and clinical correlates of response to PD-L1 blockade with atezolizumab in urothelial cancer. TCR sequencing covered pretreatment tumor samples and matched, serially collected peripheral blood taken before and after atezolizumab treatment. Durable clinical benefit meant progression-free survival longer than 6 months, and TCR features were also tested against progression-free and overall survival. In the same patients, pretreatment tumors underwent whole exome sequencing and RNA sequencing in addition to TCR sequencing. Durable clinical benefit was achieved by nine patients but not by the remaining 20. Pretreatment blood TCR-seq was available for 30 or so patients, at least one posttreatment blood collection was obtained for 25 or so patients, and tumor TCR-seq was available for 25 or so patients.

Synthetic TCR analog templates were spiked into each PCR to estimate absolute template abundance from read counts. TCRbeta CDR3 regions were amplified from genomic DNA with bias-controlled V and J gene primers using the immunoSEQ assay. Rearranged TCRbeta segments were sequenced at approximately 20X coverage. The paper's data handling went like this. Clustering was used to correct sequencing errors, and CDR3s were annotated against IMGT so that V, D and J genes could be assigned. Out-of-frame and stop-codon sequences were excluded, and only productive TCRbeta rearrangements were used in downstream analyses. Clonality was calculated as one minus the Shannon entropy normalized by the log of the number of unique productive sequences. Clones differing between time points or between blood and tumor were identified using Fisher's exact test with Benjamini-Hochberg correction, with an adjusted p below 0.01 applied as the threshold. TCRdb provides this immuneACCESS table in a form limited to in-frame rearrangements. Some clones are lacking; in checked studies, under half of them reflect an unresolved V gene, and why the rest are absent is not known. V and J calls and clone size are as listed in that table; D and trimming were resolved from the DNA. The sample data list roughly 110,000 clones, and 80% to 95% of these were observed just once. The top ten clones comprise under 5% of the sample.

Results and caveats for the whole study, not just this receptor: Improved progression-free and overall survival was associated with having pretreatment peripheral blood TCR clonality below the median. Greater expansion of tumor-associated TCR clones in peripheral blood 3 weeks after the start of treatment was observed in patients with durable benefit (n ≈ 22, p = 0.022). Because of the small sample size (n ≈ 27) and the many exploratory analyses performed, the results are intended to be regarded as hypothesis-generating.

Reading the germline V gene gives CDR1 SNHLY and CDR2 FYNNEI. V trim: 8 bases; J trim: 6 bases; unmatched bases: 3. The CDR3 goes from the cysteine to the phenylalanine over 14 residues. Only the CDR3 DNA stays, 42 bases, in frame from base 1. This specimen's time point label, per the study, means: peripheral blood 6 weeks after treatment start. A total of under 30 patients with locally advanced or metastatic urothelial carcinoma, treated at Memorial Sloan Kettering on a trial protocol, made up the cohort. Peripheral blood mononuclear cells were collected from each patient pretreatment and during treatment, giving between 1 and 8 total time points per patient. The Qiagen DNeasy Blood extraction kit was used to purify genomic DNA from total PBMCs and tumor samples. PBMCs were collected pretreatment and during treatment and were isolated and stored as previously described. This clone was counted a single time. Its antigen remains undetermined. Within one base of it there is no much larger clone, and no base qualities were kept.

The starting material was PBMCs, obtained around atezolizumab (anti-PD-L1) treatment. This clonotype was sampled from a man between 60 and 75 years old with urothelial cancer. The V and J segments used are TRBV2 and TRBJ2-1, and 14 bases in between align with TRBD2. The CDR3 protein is CASGGLAGGNEQFF. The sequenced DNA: TGTGCCAGCGGCGGACTAGCGGGAGGCAATGAGCAGTTCTTC. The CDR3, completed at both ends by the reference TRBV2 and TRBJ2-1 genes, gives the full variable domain EPEVTQTPSHQVTQMGQEVILRCVPISNHLYFYWYRQILGQKVEFLVSFYNNEISEKSEIFDDQFSVERPDGSNFTLKIRSTKLEDSAMYFCASGGLAGGNEQFFGPGTRLTVL.